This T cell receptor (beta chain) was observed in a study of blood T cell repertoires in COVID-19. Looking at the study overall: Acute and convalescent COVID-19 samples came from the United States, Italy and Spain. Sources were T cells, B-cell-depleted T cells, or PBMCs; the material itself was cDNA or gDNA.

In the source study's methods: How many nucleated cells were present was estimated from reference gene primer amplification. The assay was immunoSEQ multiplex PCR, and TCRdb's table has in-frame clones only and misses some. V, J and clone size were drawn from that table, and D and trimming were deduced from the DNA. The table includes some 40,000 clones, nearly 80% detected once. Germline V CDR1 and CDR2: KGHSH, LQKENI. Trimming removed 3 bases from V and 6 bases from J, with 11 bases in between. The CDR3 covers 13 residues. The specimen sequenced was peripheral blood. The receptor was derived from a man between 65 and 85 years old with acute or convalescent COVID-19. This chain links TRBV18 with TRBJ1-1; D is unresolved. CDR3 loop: CASSPYVGAEAFF. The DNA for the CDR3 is TGTGCCAGCTCACCCTACGTAGGAGCTGAAGCTTTCTTT.